One sample yielded the 6 T cell receptor beta chains listed below, sequenced in a study of T cells in Graves' hyperthyroidism and ophthalmopathy. Using RNA transcripts as the source, TCR beta CDR3 regions were amplified. In the first-round RT-PCR of the TCR CDR3, the HTBI primer set was used. TCRdb re-called the multiplex PCR reads through MiXCR, storing one row per CDR3 protein. This sample has more than 500,000 distinct CDR3 sequences, with about 45% found just once. Sequencing input: peripheral blood or thyroid tissue (not recorded which). These receptors came from an adult woman with Graves' disease, either hyperthyroidism or ophthalmopathy (not recorded which).

This clonotype was detected only a few times. The rearrangement joins TRBV6-6 to TRBJ2-7; D possibly corresponds to TRBD2 (7 bases). This CDR3 contains 13 residues. Trimming removed 7 bases from V and 1 base from J, with 11 bases in between. CDR1 and CDR2 (germline): MNHNY, SVGAGI (reference sequence). DNA of the CDR3: TGTGCCAGCACGGGGGGCGCATCCTACGAGCAGTACTTC. Its protein product is CASTGGASYEQYF.

The rearrangement uses TRBV12-3 or TRBV12-4 and TRBJ2-5, with D uncertain. V was trimmed by 2 bases and J by 12 bases, leaving 1 base between them. This CDR3 spans 8 amino acids. The DNA of the CDR3 is TGTGCCAGCAGTTTAAAGTACTTC. This codes for CASSLKYF.

The V call is TRBV10-3, the J call TRBJ1-2; D uncertain. V was pared by 11 bases and J by 8 bases, with 18 bases between. The CDR3 runs to 12 residues. The germline gives CDR1 ENHRY, CDR2 SYGVKD. The CDR3 region has the DNA TGTGCCTTGACAACAGAGGGCTACGGCTACACCTTC. This codes for CALTTEGYGYTF.

This chain joins TRBV19 and TRBJ1-1; TRBD1 matches 7 bases. The CDR3 covers 15 residues. Germline V CDR1 and CDR2: LNHDA, SQIVND (reference sequence). The V segment lost 6 bases and the J segment 0 bases; nucleotides outside the gene matches: 7. CDR3 nucleotides: TGTGCCAGTAGACCGGGACAGTCAATGAACACTGAAGCTTTCTTT. It encodes CASRPGQSMNTEAFF. Full variable domain (remainder filled in from reference TRBV19 and TRBJ1-1): DGGITQSPKYLFRKEGQNVTLSCEQNLNHDAMYWYRQDPGQGLRLIYYSQIVNDFQKGDIAEGYSVSREKKESFPLTVTSAQKNPTAFYLCASRPGQSMNTEAFFGQGTRLTVV.

The V gene is TRBV3-1, the J gene TRBJ1-5; TRBD1 matches at 7 bases. The germline CDR1 and CDR2 sequences are LGHDT and YNNKEL (reference sequence). This CDR3 is 15 amino acids long. Trimming removed 3 bases from V and 4 bases from J; junction bases left unmatched: 6. The CDR3 sequence is CASSHQGDPNQPQHF. The CDR3 region has the DNA TGTGCCAGCAGCCACCAGGGGGACCCAAATCAGCCCCAGCATTTT.

The V and J genes are TRBV5-1 and TRBJ2-7, with 8 bases lining up with TRBD2. Losses at the gene ends were 4 bases for V and 1 base for J; bases not matched to a gene: 10. CDR3 length: 16 amino acids. Germline V CDR1 and CDR2: SGHRS, YFSETQ. The CDR3 DNA sequence: TGCGCCAGCAGCCCTCCCCTACCTAGCGGGTCCTACGAGCAGTACTTC. Protein: CASSPPLPSGSYEQYF.